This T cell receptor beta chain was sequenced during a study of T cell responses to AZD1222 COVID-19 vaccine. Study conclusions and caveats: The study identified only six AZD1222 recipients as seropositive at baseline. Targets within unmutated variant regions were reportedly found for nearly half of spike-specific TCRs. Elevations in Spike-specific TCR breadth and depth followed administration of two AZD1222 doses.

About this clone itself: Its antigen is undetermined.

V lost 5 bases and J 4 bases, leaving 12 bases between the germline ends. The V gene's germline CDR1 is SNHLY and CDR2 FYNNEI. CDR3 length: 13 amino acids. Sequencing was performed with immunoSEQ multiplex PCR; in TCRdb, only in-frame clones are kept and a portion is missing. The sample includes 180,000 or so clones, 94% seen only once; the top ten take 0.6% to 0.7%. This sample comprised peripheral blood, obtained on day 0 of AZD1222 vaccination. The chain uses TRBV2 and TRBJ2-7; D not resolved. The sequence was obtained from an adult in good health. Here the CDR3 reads CASSREKRYEQYF. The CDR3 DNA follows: TGTGCCAGCAGTCGCGAAAAACGGTACGAGCAGTACTTC.